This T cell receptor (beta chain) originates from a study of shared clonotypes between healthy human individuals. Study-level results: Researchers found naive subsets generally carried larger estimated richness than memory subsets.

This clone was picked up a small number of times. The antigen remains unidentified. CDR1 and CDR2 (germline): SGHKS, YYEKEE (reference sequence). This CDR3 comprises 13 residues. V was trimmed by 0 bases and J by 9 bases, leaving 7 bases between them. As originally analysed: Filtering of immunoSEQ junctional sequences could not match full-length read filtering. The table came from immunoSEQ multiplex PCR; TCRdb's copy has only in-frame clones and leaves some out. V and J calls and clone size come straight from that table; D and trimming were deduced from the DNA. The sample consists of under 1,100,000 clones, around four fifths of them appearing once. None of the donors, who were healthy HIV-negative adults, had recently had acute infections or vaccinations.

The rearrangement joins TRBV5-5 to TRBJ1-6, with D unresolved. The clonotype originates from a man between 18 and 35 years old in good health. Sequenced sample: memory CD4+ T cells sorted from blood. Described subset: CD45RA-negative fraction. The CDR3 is CASSLERFSPLHF. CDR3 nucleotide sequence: TGTGCCAGCAGCTTGGAGCGGTTTTCACCCCTCCACTTT. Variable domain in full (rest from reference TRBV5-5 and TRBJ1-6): DAGVTQSPTHLIKTRGQQVTLRCSPISGHKSVSWYQQVLGQGPQFIFQYYEKEERGRGNFPDRFSARQFPNYSSELNVNALLLGDSALYLCASSLERFSPLHFGNGTRLTVT.